This T cell receptor beta chain was sequenced during a study of T-cell reconstitution after alpha-beta-depleted transplantation in children listed by TCRdb under 2016. Notes on the research overall: The study quantitatively tracked T-cell immune reconstitution after TCRalphabeta/CD19-depleted allogeneic hematopoietic cell transplantation in children using TCR repertoire profiling. Summary of the overall study and its limitations: Apparently early alphabetaT-cell count recovery about two months after transplant reportedly relied on only several hundred rapidly expanded clones derived from non-depleted graft cells. In some patients, the high TCRbeta diversity seen at day 60 was put down to recipient T cells and intrathymic progenitors that had survived conditioning. Hyperexpanded clone frequencies declined over subsequent months; after one year, T-cell counts and TCRbeta diversity were mostly attributed to newly produced T cells.

The cysteine opens and the phenylalanine closes a CDR3 of 19 amino acids. The kept DNA is CDR3 alone, 57 bases in frame from the first base. Clipping removes 3 bases from V and 0 bases from J, with 10 as the unmatched junction base count. The germline V gene (reference sequence) provides CDR1 SEHNR and CDR2 FQNEAQ. The treatment or condition label, read with the paper, signifies: allogeneic hematopoietic cell transplantation with graft depleted of TCRalphabeta T cells and CD19 B cells. The children who served as transplant recipients had been given grafts of TCRalphabeta/CD19-depleted allogeneic hematopoietic cells. This clonotype was recorded at least ten times. The antigen this receptor binds is unknown. Base qualities are missing; no much larger clone stands one base away. Libraries came from PCR. The sequencer was an Illumina HiSeq 2500. To normalize quantification of the TCRbeta repertoire, the TCR libraries were built with molecular barcoding that relied on unique molecular identifiers. The public reads were reanalyzed by TCRdb: fastp trimming at Q25, MiXCR alignment, in-frame beta chains only. Identical CDR3 proteins give one entry, which carries the most common genes and DNA. In all, the sample holds fewer than 750,000 distinct CDR3 sequences, and 20% to 25% of those were seen once. 13% to 15% of the sample goes to the ten largest clones.

The clonotype was recovered from a boy under two years old who had a stem cell transplant for acute myeloid leukemia, so the T cells may come from the graft donor. The starting material was PBMCs, mostly from graft donor cells, obtained 360 days after TCRalphabeta/CD19-depleted stem cell transplant. Here the chain combines TRBV7-9 and TRBJ2-6, and TRBD1 matches 8 of the central bases. The nucleotide sequence reads TGTGCCAGCAGCTTCCTCCCGGGACAGGCCAACTCTGGGGCCAACGTCCTGACTTTC. This codes for CASSFLPGQANSGANVLTF. This CDR3, with the reference TRBV7-9 and TRBJ2-6 proteins standing in past its ends, gives the full variable domain DTGVSQNPRHKITKRGQNVTFRCDPISEHNRLYWYRQTLGQGPEFLTYFQNEAQLEKSRLLSDRFSAERPKGSFSTLEIQRTEQGDSAMYLCASSFLPGQANSGANVLTFGAGSRLTVL.